This T cell receptor (beta chain) was documented in a study of shared clonotypes between healthy human individuals. V dropped 5 bases and J dropped 1; count of bases not matched to a gene: 7. CDR1 and CDR2 from the germline V gene are SGHVS and FQNEAQ. The CDR3 sequence is 16 residues long. This clone was observed a few times. Samples underwent the assay at deep level. TCRdb keeps only in-frame clones here, not all; method: immunoSEQ multiplex PCR. The sample yields under 300,000 clones, about 65% seen once. The sequencing input was memory CD4+ T cells sorted from blood. Documented subset: CD45RA-negative fraction. The receptor's source is a man under 40 in good health. This sequence joins TRBV7-8 and TRBJ2-2, with TRBD2 matching over 7 bases. The CDR3 DNA follows: TGTGCCAGCAGCCCGCGGGAGAGGGGGAACACCGGGGAGCTGTTTTTT. Encoded protein: CASSPRERGNTGELFF.